This TCR beta chain was sequenced for a study of beta chain features in type 1 diabetes. As for this clone: No antigen is known for it.

Every isolated RNA sample was fully reverse transcribed, so sequencing captured expressed TCRB transcripts. Data came from immunoSEQ multiplex PCR; TCRdb stores just in-frame clones and leaves some out. The table records around 250,000 clones, about 15% of them present only once. Whole-study results and caveats: More deletions and fewer insertions at VDJ junctions were found in patients with type 1 diabetes. Using cDNA template may skew counts toward highly expressing activated cells. Moderate yet significant TCRB CDR3 shortening was seen in Type 1 diabetes patients in all four CD4+ subsets.

CDR3 length equals 15 residues. V was clipped by 0 bases and J by 5 bases, with 14 bases between them. Per germline, CDR1 SGHRS and CDR2 YFSETQ. The collection from each donor was one heparinised blood draw averaging around 0.11 L. The chain has TRBV5-1 and TRBJ1-2; D might be TRBD1 (6 bases). The material sequenced was naive CD4+ T cells from blood. The source of this sequence is a man aged 30 to 45 with type 1 diabetes. The CDR3 sequence: CASSLDGGAGYGYTF. CDR3 nucleotides: TGCGCCAGCAGCTTGGATGGGGGCGCCGGTTATGGCTACACCTTC.